The 32 T cell receptor beta chains listed next were all sequenced from one sample in a study of radiation and T cells in renal cell carcinoma. Stated time point: baseline pretreatment blood. Treatment: 15 Gy SBRT to primary tumor, nephrectomy 4 weeks later. The protocol was immunoSEQ multiplex PCR, while the TCRdb copy is restricted to in-frame clones and leaves out a portion. The repertoire includes 140,000 to 150,000 clones, about 88% of them detected once, and 3.5% to 5% sits in the top ten. Sequenced here: blood, sampled from a patient whose treatment included radiotherapy and nephrectomy. Receptors were obtained from a woman aged 70-85 years with renal cell carcinoma.

J is TRBJ2-5 and V is TRBV7-6; D could derive from TRBD1 or TRBD2 (7 bases each). Per the germline V gene, CDR1 is SGHVS and CDR2 is FNYEAQ. Trimming pared 5 bases from V and 5 bases from J, leaving 9 bases between. CDR3 length: 12 residues. The DNA of the CDR3 is TGTGCCAGCAGCCAGGGGGGGGAGACCCAGTACTTC. Amino acids: CASSQGGETQYF.

The chain employs TRBV5-4 and TRBJ1-5; D possibly corresponds to TRBD1 (6 bases). This CDR3 comprises 15 residues. The V and J ends lost 4 bases and 1 base respectively, with 12 bases between them. Germline V gives CDR1 SGHNT, CDR2 YYREEE (reference sequence). CDR3 sequence reads: CASSVQGGSNQPQHF. The CDR3 nucleotides are TGTGCCAGCAGCGTACAGGGAGGGAGCAATCAGCCCCAGCATTTT.

This chain uses TRBV6-5 with TRBJ1-1; D gene uncertain. The CDR3 runs 13 residues. Germline-derived CDR1 and CDR2 are MNHEY and SVGAGI. V was trimmed by 4 bases and J by 3 bases, leaving 9 bases between them. CDR3 amino acids: CASSSDGHTEAFF. The CDR3 DNA reads TGTGCCAGCAGTTCGGACGGGCACACTGAAGCTTTCTTT.

This chain connects TRBV5-1 to TRBJ1-1; possible D gene TRBD1, 5 bases. The germline V gene encodes CDR1 SGHRS and CDR2 YFSETQ. Trimming took off 2 bases at V and 4 bases at J, with 12 bases between the two ends. CDR3 size: 14 residues. The CDR3 is CASSFGLGGTEAFF. CDR3 DNA sequence: TGCGCCAGCAGCTTTGGGTTGGGGGGCACTGAAGCTTTCTTT.

This sequence joins TRBV9 and TRBJ2-1; 7 bases map to TRBD1. The CDR3 consists of 15 residues. Looked up from germline, CDR1 is SGDLS and CDR2 is YYNGEE. After removal of 4 bases from V and 4 bases from J, the junction contained 8 bases not matched to a gene. The CDR3 sequence is CASSNPGGTYNEQFF. The CDR3 region has the DNA TGTGCCAGCAGCAATCCAGGGGGAACTTACAATGAGCAGTTCTTC.

The chain employs TRBV6-5 and TRBJ1-2; perhaps TRBD1 as D (5 bases). The germline V gene has CDR1 MNHEY and CDR2 SVGAGI. This CDR3 region has 13 residues. Deletions cut 3 bases from V and 4 bases from J, with 9 bases between. The CDR3, as DNA: TGTGCCAGCAGTTATGGGGCTGGCTATGGCTACACCTTC. Protein sequence: CASSYGAGYGYTF.

The chain links TRBV19 to TRBJ1-2; D gene uncertain. CDR1 LNHDA and CDR2 SQIVND come from the germline V gene (reference sequence). This CDR3 has 12 amino acids. V dropped 3 bases and J dropped 6 bases, with 8 bases sitting between them. As DNA, the CDR3 is TGTGCCAGTAGTATTTCAGCTCATGGCTACACCTTC. The encoded protein is CASSISAHGYTF. Using reference TRBV19 and TRBJ1-2 for the parts outside the CDR3, the full variable domain is DGGITQSPKYLFRKEGQNVTLSCEQNLNHDAMYWYRQDPGQGLRLIYYSQIVNDFQKGDIAEGYSVSREKKESFPLTVTSAQKNPTAFYLCASSISAHGYTFGSGTRLTVV.

The chain has TRBV28 and TRBJ2-4, with 10 bases fitting TRBD2. This CDR3 contains 16 residues. Germline V gene lookup returns CDR1 MDHEN and CDR2 SYDVKM. V trimming: 5 bases; J trimming: 3 bases; junction bases outside the gene matches: 7. DNA of the CDR3: TGTGCCAGCAGTCCACGGACTAGCGGTCACAAAAACATTCAGTACTTC. Protein: CASSPRTSGHKNIQYF.

The chain joins TRBV19 to TRBJ1-2; D call uncertain. Trimming took 7 bases from V and 8 from J, leaving 17 bases between them. Germline V lookup: CDR1 LNHDA, CDR2 SQIVND (reference sequence). This CDR3 is built from 13 residues. The CDR3 region has the DNA TGTGCCAGTACCCCCGGTCCCCAAGGGGGCTACACCTTC. Its translation: CASTPGPQGGYTF.

The V call is TRBV4-3, the J call TRBJ2-2; 9 positions match TRBD1. The germline V gene encodes CDR1 LGHNA and CDR2 YSLEER. This CDR3 contains 14 residues. The trim removed 4 bases at V and 7 bases at J, leaving 4 bases unmatched. As DNA, the CDR3 is TGCGCCAGCAGCCTAGGACAGGGGAACGGGGAGCTGTTTTTT. Its protein product is CASSLGQGNGELFF.

The rearrangement joins TRBV7-9 to TRBJ1-4; D unclear. This CDR3 comprises 15 residues. CDR1 SEHNR and CDR2 FQNEAQ come from the germline V gene (reference sequence). The V end was cut by 1 base, the J end by 4 bases, with 10 bases between. The CDR3 reads CASSLGKGFNEKLFF. The CDR3 coding sequence is TGTGCCAGCAGCTTAGGAAAAGGATTTAATGAAAAACTGTTTTTT.

The rearrangement joins TRBV7-3 to TRBJ2-1; TRBD2 agrees at 9 bases. V lost 1 base and J lost 7; bases outside the gene matches: 5. The CDR3 length is 15 residues. Per germline, CDR1 SGHTA and CDR2 FQGTGA. Here the CDR3 reads CASSLRLAGRNEQFF. The CDR3 DNA reads as TGTGCCAGCAGCTTAAGGCTAGCGGGGAGGAATGAGCAGTTCTTC.

The gene calls are TRBV18 and TRBJ1-1, with TRBD1 identical over 8 bases. The V gene's germline CDR1 is KGHSH and CDR2 LQKENI. V lost 3 bases and J lost 4; bases outside the gene matches: 4. The CDR3 extends over 14 amino acids. The CDR3 protein is CASSPAGGGTEAFF. CDR3 DNA: TGTGCCAGCTCACCGGCAGGGGGCGGCACTGAAGCTTTCTTT.

The rearrangement uses TRBV28 and TRBJ1-1, with 9 positions matching TRBD1. CDR3 size: 16 residues. Germline V CDR1 and CDR2: MDHEN, SYDVKM. The V segment lost 6 bases and the J segment 1 base; nucleotides outside the gene matches: 9. CDR3 nucleotides: TGTGCCAGCAGCCCGAGGTTGACAGGGGGGAACACTGAAGCTTTCTTT. It encodes CASSPRLTGGNTEAFF.

The V and J genes are TRBV7-6 and TRBJ2-5; D unresolved. Per the germline V gene, CDR1 is SGHVS and CDR2 is FNYEAQ. This CDR3 region has 15 residues. V shed 0 bases and J shed 3 bases, with 11 bases lying between them. This CDR3 reads CASSLAGERKETQYF. The CDR3, as DNA: TGTGCCAGCAGCTTAGCCGGCGAGCGAAAAGAGACCCAGTACTTC.

This clone was picked up one time. The chain combines TRBV4-2 with TRBJ2-5; 14 bases fit TRBD2. The germline CDR1 and CDR2 sequences are LGHNA and YNFKEQ. V trimming: 1 base; J trimming: 1 base; junction bases outside the gene matches: 8. The CDR3 is made up of 19 amino acids. CDR3 amino acids: CASSQVGSGTSGGQETQYF. As DNA, the CDR3 is TGTGCCAGCAGCCAAGTTGGGTCCGGGACTAGCGGGGGCCAAGAGACCCAGTACTTC.

The gene calls are TRBV13 and TRBJ1-1; D is possibly TRBD1 (6 bases). CDR1 is PRHDT and CDR2 is FYEKMQ in the germline V gene (reference sequence). The V end was cut by 2 bases, the J end by 3 bases, with 16 bases between. The CDR3 runs 16 residues. CDR3 sequence: CASSLWSGAFYTEAFF. The CDR3 DNA is TGTGCCAGCAGCTTATGGTCAGGGGCTTTCTACACTGAAGCTTTCTTT. The variable domain in full, with the rest retrieved from reference TRBV13 and TRBJ1-1, is AAGVIQSPRHLIKEKRETATLKCYPIPRHDTVYWYQQGPGQDPQFLISFYEKMQSDKGSIPDRFSAQQFSDYHSELNMSSLELGDSALYFCASSLWSGAFYTEAFFGQGTRLTVV.

The gene calls are TRBV6-5 and TRBJ1-6; possibly TRBD1 for D (5 bases). This CDR3 contains 15 residues. V was trimmed by 7 bases and J by 14 bases, leaving 24 bases between them. Germline lookup yields CDR1 MNHEY and CDR2 SVGAGI. The CDR3 reads CASTFMGTGLLSLHF. The CDR3, as DNA: TGTGCCAGCACCTTCATGGGGACCGGCTTACTGTCCCTCCACTTT.

The chain has TRBV29-1 and TRBJ2-4; perhaps TRBD1 as D (6 bases). The CDR3 is made up of 16 amino acids. From germline, CDR1 is SQVTM and CDR2 ANQGSEA. Trimming cost V 5 bases and J 0 bases, with 17 bases left between them. This CDR3 reads CSVFPGQSLAKNIQYF. The CDR3 nucleotides are TGCAGCGTTTTCCCGGGACAATCGCTAGCCAAAAACATTCAGTACTTC.

The chain employs TRBV5-1 and TRBJ1-2, with 8 bases lining up with TRBD1. The V gene end was trimmed by 4 bases and the J gene end by 4 bases; junction bases not matched to a gene: 9. Germline V gene sequence: CDR1 SGHRS, CDR2 YFSETQ. This CDR3 is 15 amino acids long. CDR3 sequence: CASSKGQAVGYGYTF. The CDR3 DNA is TGCGCCAGCAGCAAGGGACAGGCCGTGGGCTATGGCTACACCTTC.

V gene TRBV9 combines with J gene TRBJ2-1; 13 bases line up with TRBD2. In germline, CDR1 is SGDLS, CDR2 YYNGEE. The trim removed 4 bases at V and 4 bases at J, leaving 14 bases unmatched. The length of the CDR3 is 19 residues. In nucleotides, the CDR3 is TGTGCCAGCAGCCGTGGGGGGACTAGCGGGGTCAATTCATACAATGAGCAGTTCTTC. It encodes CASSRGGTSGVNSYNEQFF.

The chain joins TRBV6-5 to TRBJ2-1, with TRBD2 matching 13 bases. This CDR3 region has 13 residues. CDR1 is MNHEY, CDR2 SVGAGI, per germline. With V trimmed by 7 bases and J by 9 bases, 3 bases remained unmatched. The CDR3 protein is CASKRTSGGEQFF. The CDR3 DNA follows: TGTGCCAGCAAAAGGACTAGCGGGGGTGAGCAGTTCTTC.

The gene calls are TRBV5-4 and TRBJ2-7; D may be TRBD1 or TRBD2 (5 bases each). V dropped 3 bases and J dropped 6 bases, with 22 bases sitting between them. The germline V gene encodes CDR1 SGHNT and CDR2 YYREEE (reference sequence). The CDR3 contains 16 residues. Here the CDR3 DNA reads TGTGCCAGCAGCTCCTCACCCGGGACCAGTACCGGCGAGCAGTACTTC. Encoded protein: CASSSSPGTSTGEQYF.

The V call is TRBV28, the J call TRBJ2-7; D is ambiguous. The CDR3 has 12 amino acids. Germline V gene data show CDR1 as MDHEN and CDR2 as SYDVKM. The V end was cut by 6 bases, the J end by 5 bases, with 11 bases between. The CDR3 coding sequence is TGTGCCAGCAGCCCTCCCGAGGACGAGCAGTACTTC. Translated: CASSPPEDEQYF.

This chain uses TRBV30 with TRBJ2-3; 8 positions match TRBD2. The CDR3 runs to 14 residues. Germline V gene data show CDR1 as GTSNPN and CDR2 as SVGIG (reference sequence). The ends lost 5 bases at V and 1 base at J; junction bases unmatched: 5. The chain's CDR3 is CAWYQAGGTDTQYF. DNA of the CDR3: TGTGCCTGGTATCAAGCGGGGGGCACAGATACGCAGTATTTT.

The chain links TRBV4-1 to TRBJ1-4; weak D call: TRBD1 (5 bases). With 0 bases removed from V and 7 bases from J, the gap between germline ends came to 18 bases. CDR1 MGHRA and CDR2 YSYEKL come from the germline V gene. CDR3 length: 17 amino acids. The CDR3 here is CASSQDQTAVRAEKLFF. As DNA, the CDR3 is TGCGCCAGCAGCCAAGATCAGACAGCCGTTCGGGCTGAAAAACTGTTTTTT.

The genes are TRBV5-1 and TRBJ1-6; no clear D. V was shortened by 0 bases and J by 6 bases, with 10 bases between the two germline ends. CDR1 is SGHRS, CDR2 YFSETQ, per germline. This CDR3 is 15 amino acids long. The CDR3 reads CASSLAPTSNSPLHF. In DNA form, the CDR3 reads TGCGCCAGCAGCTTGGCCCCTACCTCTAATTCACCCCTCCACTTT.

V usage is TRBV7-2 and J usage is TRBJ2-5; no clear D gene. The CDR3 runs 13 residues. From germline, CDR1 is SGHTA and CDR2 FQGNSA. With 4 bases removed from V and 1 base from J, the gap between germline ends came to 7 bases. CDR3 sequence: CASSSTTQETQYF. The CDR3 nucleotides read TGTGCCAGCAGCTCGACCACCCAAGAGACCCAGTACTTC.

This clone was seen once. The V and J genes are TRBV4-3 and TRBJ1-1; D is uncertain. The CDR3 length is 15 residues. The V gene's germline CDR1 is LGHNA and CDR2 YSLEER. V lost 0 bases to trimming and J lost 0 bases, with 8 bases between them. CDR3 DNA sequence: TGCGCCAGCAGCCAAGATTGGGGTCTGAACACTGAAGCTTTCTTT. Amino acid sequence: CASSQDWGLNTEAFF.

The chain employs TRBV7-9 and TRBJ1-2, with 9 bases fitting TRBD1. This CDR3 has 14 amino acids. V lost 5 bases, J lost 0 bases, and 1 base stayed unmatched. Germline values: CDR1 SEHNR, CDR2 FQNEAQ (reference sequence). The chain's CDR3 is CASSRTGANYGYTF. The CDR3 nucleotides are TGTGCCAGCAGCCGGACAGGGGCTAACTATGGCTACACCTTC.

The chain recombines TRBV7-8 with TRBJ2-5; D is ambiguous. In germline, CDR1 is SGHVS, CDR2 FQNEAQ. Trimming left V 4 bases short and J 5 bases short, with 14 bases between. This CDR3 contains 14 residues. CDR3 DNA: TGTGCCAGCAGCTCCCGATTTCCCGGTGAGACCCAGTACTTC. Protein: CASSSRFPGETQYF.

The V call is TRBV30, the J call TRBJ2-7, with TRBD2 identical over 7 bases. The J segment lost 4 bases and the V segment lost 5 bases, leaving 2 bases of the junction unmatched. This CDR3 contains 11 residues. CDR1 GTSNPN and CDR2 SVGIG come from the germline V gene (reference sequence). The CDR3 DNA sequence: TGTGCCTGGGGGAGGGGTTACGAGCAGTACTTC. Translation gives CAWGRGYEQYF.